This TCR beta chain emerged from a study of beta chain features in type 1 diabetes. The investigators reverse transcribed all of the isolated RNA, so they sequenced expressed TCRB transcripts. The repertoire was sequenced with immunoSEQ multiplex PCR; TCRdb's copy has only in-frame clones and lacks some. The table lists about 190,000 clones, over 6% of them singletons. General study findings and limits: Relative to healthy donors, patients appeared to have naive, central memory and Treg TCRB repertoires that were more similar. Within each of all four CD4+ subsets, Type 1 diabetes patients had TCRB CDR3s that were moderately but significantly shorter.

This CDR3 has 17 amino acids. Trimming cost V 5 bases and J 6 bases; bases outside gene matches: 14. The germline V gene has CDR1 LNHNV and CDR2 YYDKDF (reference sequence). This clone appeared a few times. Antigen specificity is unknown. The clonotype comes from a man in his late teens or twenties with type 1 diabetes. The sample was central memory CD4+ T cells from blood. The chain uses TRBV15 and TRBJ2-1; 9 positions agree with TRBD2. CDR3 in amino acids: CATSFRFPLAGSNEQFF. DNA of the CDR3: TGTGCCACCAGCTTTCGTTTCCCACTAGCGGGTAGCAATGAGCAGTTCTTC.